Listed below are T cell receptor beta chains from one sample, sequenced in a study of cytomegalovirus exposure and HLA in healthy donors. TCRdb's table, derived via immunoSEQ multiplex PCR, lists solely in-frame clones and lacks some. The data hold approximately 100,000 clones, with 70% to 80% observed a single time. Material for sequencing was PBMCs. The receptors shown here come from a woman aged 40 to 50 in good health and CMV-seronegative. CDR3s include the opening cysteine and the closing phenylalanine or tryptophan.

J | V | CDR3
TRBJ1-1 | TRBV27 | CASSLAGNTEAFF
TRBJ2-1 | TRBV19 | CATLSRGGHNEQFF
TRBJ2-5 | TRBV5-1 | CASSLLQGGQTQYF
TRBJ1-2 | TRBV7-2 | CASSPDGYGYTF
TRBJ1-1 | TRBV19 | CASRKQHNTEAFF
TRBJ2-1 | TRBV6-5 | CASSQGSGNLNEQFF
TRBJ1-5 | TRBV5-8 | CASSLGQLSNQPQHF
TRBJ2-7 | TRBV5-1 | CASSLPANRASGAEYF
TRBJ2-7 | TRBV7-2 | CASSWGTGPYEQYF
. | TRBV9 | CASSVSGTVYEQYF
TRBJ2-1 | TRBV11-3 | CASGLAGENEQFF
TRBJ1-1 | TRBV7-2 | CASRGQRGTEAFF
TRBJ2-2 | TRBV11-3 | CASSSRLALNTGELFF
TRBJ1-3 | TRBV5-5 | CASSLVSGEAYTIYF
TRBJ2-1 | TRBV6-5 | CASRDGGDGNEQFF